This TCR beta chain was captured in a study of blood T cell repertoires in COVID-19. The V and J ends lost 4 bases and 3 bases, in that order; junction bases with no gene match: 5. Germline V CDR1 and CDR2: SGHNT, YYREEE (reference sequence). This CDR3 region has 15 residues. Data came from immunoSEQ multiplex PCR; TCRdb stores just in-frame clones and leaves some out. The sample holds some 73,000 clones, around nine tenths seen once. Seattle patients were enrolled while actively infected and followed longitudinally. The sequencing input was peripheral blood. The rearrangement uses TRBV5-4 and TRBJ1-5, with 9 bases matching TRBD1. This clonotype was obtained from a man older than 75 with COVID-19, enrolled during active disease. The CDR3 reads CASSPGQGVNQPQHF. As DNA, the CDR3 is TGTGCCAGCAGCCCGGGACAGGGTGTCAATCAGCCCCAGCATTTT.